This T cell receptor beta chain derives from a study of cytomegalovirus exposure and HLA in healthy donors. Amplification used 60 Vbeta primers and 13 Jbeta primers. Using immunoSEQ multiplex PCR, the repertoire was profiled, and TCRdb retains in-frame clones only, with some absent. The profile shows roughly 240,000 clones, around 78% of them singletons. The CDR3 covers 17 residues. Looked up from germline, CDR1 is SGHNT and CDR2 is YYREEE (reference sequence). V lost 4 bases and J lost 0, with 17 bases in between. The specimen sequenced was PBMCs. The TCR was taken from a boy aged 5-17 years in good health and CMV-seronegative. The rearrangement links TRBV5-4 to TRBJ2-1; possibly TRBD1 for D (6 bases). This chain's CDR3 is CASSPVRRGNSYNEQFF. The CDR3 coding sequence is TGTGCCAGCAGCCCTGTCCGCAGGGGAAACTCCTACAATGAGCAGTTCTTC.